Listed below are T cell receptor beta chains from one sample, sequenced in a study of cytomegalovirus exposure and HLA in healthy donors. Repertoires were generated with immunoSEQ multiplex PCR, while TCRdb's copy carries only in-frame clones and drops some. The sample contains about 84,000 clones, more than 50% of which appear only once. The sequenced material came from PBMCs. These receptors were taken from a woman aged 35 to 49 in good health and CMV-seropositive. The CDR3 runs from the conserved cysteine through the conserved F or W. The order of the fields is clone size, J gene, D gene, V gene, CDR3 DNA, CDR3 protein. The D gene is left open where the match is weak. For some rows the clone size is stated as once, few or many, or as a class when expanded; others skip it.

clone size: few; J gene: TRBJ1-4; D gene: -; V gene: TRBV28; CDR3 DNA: TGTGCCAGCAGCCTTTGGACCGGGGTCAACGAAAAACTGTTTTTT; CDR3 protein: CASSLWTGVNEKLFF
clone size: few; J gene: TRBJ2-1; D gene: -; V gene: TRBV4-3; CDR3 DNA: TGCGCCAGCAGCCAGCCATCCGGGGGGCTCAATGAGCAGTTCTTC; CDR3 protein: CASSQPSGGLNEQFF
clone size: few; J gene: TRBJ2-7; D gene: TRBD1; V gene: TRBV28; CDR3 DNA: TGTGCCAGCAGTACCGGGACAGGGGGAAGTGGATCATACGAGCAGTACTTC; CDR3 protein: CASSTGTGGSGSYEQYF
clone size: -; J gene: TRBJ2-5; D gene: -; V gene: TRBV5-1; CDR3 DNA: TGCGCCAGCAGCTTGGGGCAGGAAGAGACCCAGTACTTC; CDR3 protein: CASSLGQEETQYF
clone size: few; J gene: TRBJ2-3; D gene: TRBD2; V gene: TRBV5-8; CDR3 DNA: TGTGCCAGCAGCTTGGGTCCTAGCGGGAGAGATACGCAGTATTTT; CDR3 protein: CASSLGPSGRDTQYF
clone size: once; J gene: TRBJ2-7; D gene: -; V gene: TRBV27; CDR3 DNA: TGTGCCAGCACATCTAGCGCAAGATTTTACGAGCAGTACTTC; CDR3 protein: CASTSSARFYEQYF
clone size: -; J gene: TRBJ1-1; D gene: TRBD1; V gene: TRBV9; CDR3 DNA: TGTGCCAGCAGCCGTACTACAGGGGGCGAAGCTTTCTTT; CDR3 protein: CASSRTTGGEAFF
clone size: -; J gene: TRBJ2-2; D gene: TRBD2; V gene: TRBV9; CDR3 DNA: TGTGCCAGCAGCGTCCCCGGGACTAGCGGTACCGGGGAGCTGTTTTTT; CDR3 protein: CASSVPGTSGTGELFF
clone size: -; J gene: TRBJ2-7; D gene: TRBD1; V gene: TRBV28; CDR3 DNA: TGTGCCAGCAGGACCGGGACAGGGGGCTGGGGGATACCCTACGAGCAGTACTTC; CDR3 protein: CASRTGTGGWGIPYEQYF
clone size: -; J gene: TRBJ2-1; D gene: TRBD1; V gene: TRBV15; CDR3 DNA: TGTGCCACTACCAGCGACAGGGGGCAAAATGAGCAGTTCTTC; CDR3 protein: CATTSDRGQNEQFF
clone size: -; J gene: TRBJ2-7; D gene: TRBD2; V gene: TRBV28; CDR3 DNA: TGTGCCAGCAGTTTTCTGCGGGGGAGCTCCTACGAGCAGTACTTC; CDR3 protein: CASSFLRGSSYEQYF
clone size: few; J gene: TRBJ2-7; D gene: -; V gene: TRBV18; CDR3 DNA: TGTGCCAGCTCACCACCGTTGATATCGGGACTCCCTTTGGAGCAGTACTTC; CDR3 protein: CASSPPLISGLPLEQYF
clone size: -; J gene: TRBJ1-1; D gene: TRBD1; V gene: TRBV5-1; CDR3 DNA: TGCGCCAGCAGCTGGGCAGGGGGCGAAGCTTTCTTT; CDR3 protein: CASSWAGGEAFF
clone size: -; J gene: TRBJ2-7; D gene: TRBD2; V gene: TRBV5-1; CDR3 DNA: TGCGCCAGCAGCTTCCCCGGGAGGGGATCCTACGAGCAGTACTTC; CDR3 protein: CASSFPGRGSYEQYF
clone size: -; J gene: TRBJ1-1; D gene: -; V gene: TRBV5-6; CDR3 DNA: TGTGCCAGCAGCTTCCGAGTTGAAGCTTTCTTT; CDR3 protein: CASSFRVEAFF
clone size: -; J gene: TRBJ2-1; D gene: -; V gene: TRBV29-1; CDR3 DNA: TGCAGCGTTGAAACAGGGATCCCCTACAATGAGCAGTTCTTC; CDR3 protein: CSVETGIPYNEQFF
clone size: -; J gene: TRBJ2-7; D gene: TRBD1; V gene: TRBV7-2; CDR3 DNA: TGTGCCAGCAGCTTAGAAGGGGGCAGGGTACGCTACGAGCAGTACTTC; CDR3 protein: CASSLEGGRVRYEQYF
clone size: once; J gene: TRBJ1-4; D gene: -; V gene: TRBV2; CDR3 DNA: TGTGCCAGCAGTGAAGCTAGGGGGGGTGAAAAACTGTTTTTT; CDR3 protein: CASSEARGGEKLFF
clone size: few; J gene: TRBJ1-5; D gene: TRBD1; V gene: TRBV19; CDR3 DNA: TGTGCCAGTGGACAGGGGAGCAATCAGCCCCAGCATTTT; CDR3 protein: CASGQGSNQPQHF
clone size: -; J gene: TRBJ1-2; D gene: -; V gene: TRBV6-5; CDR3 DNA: TGTGCCAGCAGTTCCCCGACGGGGGTCTATGGCTACACCTTC; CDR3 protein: CASSSPTGVYGYTF
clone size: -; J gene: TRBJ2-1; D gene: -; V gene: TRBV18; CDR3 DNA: TGTGCCAGCTCACCGAACCGGGACTGGATGAGCTCCTACAATGAGCAGTTCTTC; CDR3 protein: CASSPNRDWMSSYNEQFF
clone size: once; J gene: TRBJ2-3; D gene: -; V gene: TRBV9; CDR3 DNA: TGTGCCAGCAGCGCCATCGGGGTGGGAGATACGCAGTATTTT; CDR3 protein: CASSAIGVGDTQYF
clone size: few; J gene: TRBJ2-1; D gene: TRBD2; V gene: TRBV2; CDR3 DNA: TGTGCCAGCAGTGTGACTAGCGGAGAGCAGTTCTTC; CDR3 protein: CASSVTSGEQFF
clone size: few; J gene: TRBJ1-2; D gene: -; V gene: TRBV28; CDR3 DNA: TGTGCCAGTAACCGGGAGAACAACTATGGCTACACCTTC; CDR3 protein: CASNRENNYGYTF
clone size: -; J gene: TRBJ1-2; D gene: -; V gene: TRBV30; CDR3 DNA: TGTGCCTGGAGCGTACAGGGTAAGACCGGCTACACCTTC; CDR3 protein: CAWSVQGKTGYTF
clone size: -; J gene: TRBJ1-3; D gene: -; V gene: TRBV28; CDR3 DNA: TGTGCCAGCAGCGGGGCATCGGGGGGATCTGGAAACACCATATATTTT; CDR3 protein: CASSGASGGSGNTIYF
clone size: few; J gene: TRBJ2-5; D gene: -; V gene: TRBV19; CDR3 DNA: TGTGCCAGTAGTTCCTCAGGGCCGTCCGGGCAGACCCAGTACTTC; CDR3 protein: CASSSSGPSGQTQYF
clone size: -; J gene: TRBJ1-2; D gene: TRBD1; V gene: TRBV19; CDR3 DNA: TGTGCCAGTAGTATCCAGGGGGAAGTTAACTATGGCTACACCTTC; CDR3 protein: CASSIQGEVNYGYTF
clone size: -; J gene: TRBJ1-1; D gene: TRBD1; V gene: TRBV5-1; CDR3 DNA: TGCGCCAGCAGCCCGATAGGACAGGCCTCGAACACTGAAGCTTTCTTT; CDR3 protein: CASSPIGQASNTEAFF
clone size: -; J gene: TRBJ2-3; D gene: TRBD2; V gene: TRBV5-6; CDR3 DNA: TGTGCCAGCAGCCTTAGCGGGAGGACAAAAGATACGCAGTATTTT; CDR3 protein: CASSLSGRTKDTQYF
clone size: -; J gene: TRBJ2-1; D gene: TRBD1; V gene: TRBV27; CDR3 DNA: TGTGCCAGCAGTTTATCATGGCAGGGGGCCTACAATGAGCAGTTCTTC; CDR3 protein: CASSLSWQGAYNEQFF
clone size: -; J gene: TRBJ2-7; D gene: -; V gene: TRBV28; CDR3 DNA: TGTGCCAGCAGTCCGACAGGATTAATCTACGAGCAGTACTTC; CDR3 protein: CASSPTGLIYEQYF
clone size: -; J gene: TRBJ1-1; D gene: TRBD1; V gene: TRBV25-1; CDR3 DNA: TGTGCCAGCAGTGAATATGGGACAGACAACACTGAAGCTTTCTTT; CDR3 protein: CASSEYGTDNTEAFF
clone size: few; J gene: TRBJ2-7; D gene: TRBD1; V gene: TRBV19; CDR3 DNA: TGTGCCAGTAGTATCACTCTGGGCGGGACAGGGGCGAACGAGCAGTACTTC; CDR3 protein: CASSITLGGTGANEQYF
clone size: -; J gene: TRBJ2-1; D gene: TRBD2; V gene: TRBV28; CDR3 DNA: TGTGCCAGCAGTTTCTGGACTAGCGGATGGAATGAGCAGTTCTTC; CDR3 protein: CASSFWTSGWNEQFF